These 15 T cell receptor beta chains were sequenced from one sample in a study of shared clonotypes between healthy human individuals. The table came from immunoSEQ multiplex PCR; TCRdb's copy has only in-frame clones and leaves some out. The table lists fewer than 1.4 million clones, around 82% of them singletons. Sample: memory CD4+ T cells from PBMCs. Subset defined: CD45RA-negative fraction. The receptors here all came from a man in his late teens or twenties in good health. Some clones in this sample may be carry-over from other donors' samples.

About this clone itself: Other DNA sequences from this sample encode an identical CDR3 as well. This chain uses TRBV11-2 with TRBJ2-7, with 15 bases fitting TRBD2. The CDR3 spans 16 residues. Looked up from germline, CDR1 is SGHAT and CDR2 is FQNNGV. The junction had 6 bases not matched to a gene; V was cut back by 5 bases and J by 4 bases. The CDR3 bases are TGTGCCAGCAGCCTGGGACTAGCGGGAGGAGTATACGAGCAGTACTTC. Residues: CASSLGLAGGVYEQYF.

The V gene is TRBV5-4, the J gene TRBJ2-7, with TRBD1 as a possible D gene (5 bases). Germline CDR1 and CDR2: SGHNT and YYREEE (reference sequence). Trimming removed 4 bases at V and 1 base at J, with 12 bases between. This CDR3 is 14 amino acids long. This CDR3 is CASSLTGYSYEQYF. For the CDR3, the DNA is TGTGCCAGCAGCCTCACAGGTTATTCCTACGAGCAGTACTTC.

The chain recombines TRBV5-1 with TRBJ2-7; no reliable D call. The CDR3 is made up of 12 amino acids. V was clipped by 3 bases and J by 5 bases, with 9 bases between them. The germline V gene encodes CDR1 SGHRS and CDR2 YFSETQ. CDR3 in DNA: TGCGCCAGCAGCTCCCGTCACGACGAGCAGTACTTC. It codes for CASSSRHDEQYF. The full variable domain, with the rest looked up from reference TRBV5-1 and TRBJ2-7, is KAGVTQTPRYLIKTRGQQVTLSCSPISGHRSVSWYQQTPGQGLQFLFEYFSETQRNKGNFPGRFSGRQFSNSRSEMNVSTLELGDSALYLCASSSRHDEQYFGPGTRLTVT.

Regarding this clone: The sample holds other DNA sequences that translate to the same CDR3. This sequence joins TRBV18 and TRBJ2-7; no clear D gene. Germline CDR1 is KGHSH and CDR2 is LQKENI. Trimming stripped 0 bases from V and 3 bases from J, with 9 bases between. The CDR3 covers 14 residues. This chain's CDR3 is CASSPPGLGYEQYF. The CDR3 DNA sequence: TGTGCCAGCTCACCACCGGGCCTAGGCTACGAGCAGTACTTC.

The genes are TRBV9 and TRBJ2-2; D is unresolved. Per the germline V gene, CDR1 is SGDLS and CDR2 is YYNGEE. Trimming stripped 5 bases from V and 6 bases from J, with 11 bases between. This CDR3 contains 13 residues. CDR3 in DNA: TGTGCCAGCAGAGGTGGGGTCTCCGGGGAGCTGTTTTTT. It specifies CASRGGVSGELFF.

The chain is built from TRBV29-1 and TRBJ1-1; weak D call: TRBD1 (6 bases). Deletions cut 4 bases from V and 5 bases from J, with 14 bases between. The CDR3 has 13 amino acids. The germline V gene has CDR1 SQVTM and CDR2 ANQGSEA. CDR3 in DNA: TGCAGCGTTGTCAGGGGAGGGGGGACTGAAGCTTTCTTT. Amino acids: CSVVRGGGTEAFF. Using reference TRBV29-1 and TRBJ1-1 for the parts outside the CDR3, the full variable domain is SAVISQKPSRDICQRGTSLTIQCQVDSQVTMMFWYRQQPGQSLTLIATANQGSEATYESGFVIDKFPISRPNLTFSTLTVSNMSPEDSSIYLCSVVRGGGTEAFFGQGTRLTVV.

The rearrangement links TRBV28 to TRBJ2-5, with 8 bases matching TRBD1. CDR1 and CDR2 (germline): MDHEN, SYDVKM. V was pared by 5 bases and J by 4 bases, with 12 bases of the junction left unmatched. The CDR3 loop spans 16 amino acids. CDR3 nucleotides: TGTGCCAGCAGTCCCGGGACAGGCAGGGGGACAGAGACCCAGTACTTC. Residues: CASSPGTGRGTETQYF.

Worth noting for this clone: One end of the junction fails to match germline, which may point to a read error. The chain joins TRBV6-5 to TRBJ1-6; no clear D. CDR3 length equals 12 residues. CDR1 is MNHEY, CDR2 SVGAGI, per germline. The CDR3 region has the DNA TGTGCCAGCAGTGGCCGGTATTCCCCCCTCCACTTT. This codes for CASSGRYSPLHF.

This chain connects TRBV19 to TRBJ1-3; D unclear. The germline CDR1 and CDR2 sequences are LNHDA and SQIVND (reference sequence). The CDR3 has 16 residues. Trimming removed 3 bases from V and 0 bases from J, with 12 bases in between. This chain's CDR3 is CASSIWFVSSGNTIYF. Written as DNA, the CDR3 is TGTGCCAGTAGTATTTGGTTTGTCAGCTCTGGAAACACCATATATTTT.

This clone was detected only once. The J gene is TRBJ1-1, the V gene TRBV28, with TRBD1 matching 7 bases. Germline CDR1 reads MDHEN; CDR2 reads SYDVKM. The CDR3 has 17 amino acids. Unmatched junction bases numbered 12, after V lost 5 bases and J lost 0 bases. This chain's CDR3 is CASSQNRGTVMNTEAFF. Here the CDR3 DNA reads TGTGCCAGCAGTCAAAACCGAGGGACAGTCATGAACACTGAAGCTTTCTTT.

This clone came up once. V is TRBV29-1 and J is TRBJ2-6; the D is unclear. The ends were cut back, 0 bases at V and 4 bases at J, with 7 bases in the middle. CDR3 size: 14 residues. CDR1 and CDR2 from the germline V gene are SQVTM and ANQGSEA. CDR3 region: CSVEEGSGANVLTF. The CDR3 DNA reads as TGCAGCGTTGAAGAAGGATCCGGGGCCAACGTCCTGACTTTC.

The chain links TRBV28 to TRBJ1-5; D is perhaps TRBD1 (5 bases). CDR3 length: 16 residues. Germline V CDR1 and CDR2: MDHEN, SYDVKM. Trimming removed 7 bases at V and 4 bases at J, with 20 bases between. The CDR3: CASTFSGGPTNQPQHF. CDR3 in DNA: TGTGCCAGCACCTTCTCTGGGGGACCCACTAATCAGCCCCAGCATTTT. The variable domain in full, with the rest retrieved from reference TRBV28 and TRBJ1-5, is DVKVTQSSRYLVKRTGEKVFLECVQDMDHENMFWYRQDPGLGLRLIYFSYDVKMKEKGDIPEGYSVSREKKERFSLILESASTNQTSMYLCASTFSGGPTNQPQHFGDGTRLSIL.

This clone was picked up a small number of times. V is TRBV13 and J is TRBJ2-7; TRBD1 aligns across 10 bases. CDR3 size: 14 residues. CDR1 and CDR2 from the germline V gene are PRHDT and FYEKMQ (reference sequence). V dropped 4 bases and J dropped 5; count of bases not matched to a gene: 5. The chain's CDR3 is CASSSTGTGDEQYF. CDR3 sequence (DNA): TGTGCCAGCAGCTCAACCGGGACAGGGGACGAGCAGTACTTC.

This chain uses TRBV5-1 with TRBJ2-2; TRBD1 matches at 10 bases. V lost 3 bases, J lost 1 base, and 0 bases stayed unmatched. From germline, CDR1 is SGHRS and CDR2 YFSETQ. CDR3 length: 15 residues. The CDR3 is CASSWDRGNTGELFF. CDR3 coding DNA: TGCGCCAGCAGCTGGGACAGGGGGAACACCGGGGAGCTGTTTTTT. The variable domain in full, completed from reference TRBV5-1 and TRBJ2-2, reads KAGVTQTPRYLIKTRGQQVTLSCSPISGHRSVSWYQQTPGQGLQFLFEYFSETQRNKGNFPGRFSGRQFSNSRSEMNVSTLELGDSALYLCASSWDRGNTGELFFGEGSRLTVL.

This clone was seen only once. V and J are TRBV7-3 and TRBJ2-1, with TRBD2 as a possible D gene (5 bases). The V gene's germline CDR1 is SGHTA and CDR2 FQGTGA. The CDR3 has 13 residues. Deletions cut 1 base from V and 8 bases from J, with 9 bases between. The CDR3 is CASSLIGRDEQFF. In DNA form, the CDR3 reads TGTGCCAGCAGCTTAATTGGGCGGGATGAGCAGTTCTTC.